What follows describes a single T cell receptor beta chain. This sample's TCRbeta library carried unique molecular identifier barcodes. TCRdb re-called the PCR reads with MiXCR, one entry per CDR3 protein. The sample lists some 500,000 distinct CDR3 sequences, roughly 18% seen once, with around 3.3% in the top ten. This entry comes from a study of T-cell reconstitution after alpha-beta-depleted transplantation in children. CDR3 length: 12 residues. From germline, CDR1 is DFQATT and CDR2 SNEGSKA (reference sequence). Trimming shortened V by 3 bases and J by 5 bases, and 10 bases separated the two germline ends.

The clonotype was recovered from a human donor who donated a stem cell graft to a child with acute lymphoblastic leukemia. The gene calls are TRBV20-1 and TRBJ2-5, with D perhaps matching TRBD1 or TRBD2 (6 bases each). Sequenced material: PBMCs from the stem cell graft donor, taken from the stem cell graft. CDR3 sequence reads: CSASGGTETQYF. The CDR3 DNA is TGCAGTGCTAGCGGGGGCACGGAGACCCAGTACTTC.